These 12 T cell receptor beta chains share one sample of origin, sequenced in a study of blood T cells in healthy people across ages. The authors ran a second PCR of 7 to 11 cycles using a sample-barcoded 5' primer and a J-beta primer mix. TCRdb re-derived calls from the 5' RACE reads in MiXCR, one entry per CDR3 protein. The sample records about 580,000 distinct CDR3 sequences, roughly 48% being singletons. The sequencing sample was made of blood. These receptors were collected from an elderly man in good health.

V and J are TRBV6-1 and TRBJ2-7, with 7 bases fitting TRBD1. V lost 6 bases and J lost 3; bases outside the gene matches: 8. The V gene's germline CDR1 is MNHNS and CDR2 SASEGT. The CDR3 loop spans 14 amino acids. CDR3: CASRTGIVLYEQYF. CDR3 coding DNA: TGTGCCAGCAGGACAGGGATAGTCCTCTACGAGCAGTACTTC.

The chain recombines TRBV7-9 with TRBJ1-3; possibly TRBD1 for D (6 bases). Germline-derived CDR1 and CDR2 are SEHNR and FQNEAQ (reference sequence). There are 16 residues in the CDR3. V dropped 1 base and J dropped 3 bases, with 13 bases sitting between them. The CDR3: CASSLGGQTYGNTIYF. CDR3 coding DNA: TGTGCCAGCAGCTTAGGAGGACAGACATATGGAAACACCATATATTTT. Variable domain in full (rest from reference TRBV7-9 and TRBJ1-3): DTGVSQNPRHKITKRGQNVTFRCDPISEHNRLYWYRQTLGQGPEFLTYFQNEAQLEKSRLLSDRFSAERPKGSFSTLEIQRTEQGDSAMYLCASSLGGQTYGNTIYFGEGSWLTVV.

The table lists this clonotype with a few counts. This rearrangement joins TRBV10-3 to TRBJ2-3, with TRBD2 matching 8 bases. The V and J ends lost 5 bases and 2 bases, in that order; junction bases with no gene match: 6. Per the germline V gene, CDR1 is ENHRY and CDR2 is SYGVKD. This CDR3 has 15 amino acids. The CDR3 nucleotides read TGTGCCATCAGTTCGACTAGCGACCACACAGATACGCAGTATTTT. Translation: CAISSTSDHTDTQYF.

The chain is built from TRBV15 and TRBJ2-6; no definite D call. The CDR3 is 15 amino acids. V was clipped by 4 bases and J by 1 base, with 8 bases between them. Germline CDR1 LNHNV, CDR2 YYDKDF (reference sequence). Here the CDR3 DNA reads TGTGCCACCAGCACTCGGTCATCTGGGGCCAACGTCCTGACTTTC. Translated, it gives CATSTRSSGANVLTF. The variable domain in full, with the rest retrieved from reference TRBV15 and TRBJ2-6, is DAMVIQNPRYQVTQFGKPVTLSCSQTLNHNVMYWYQQKSSQAPKLLFHYYDKDFNNEADTPDNFQSRRPNTSFCFLDIRSPGLGDTAMYLCATSTRSSGANVLTFGAGSRLTVL.

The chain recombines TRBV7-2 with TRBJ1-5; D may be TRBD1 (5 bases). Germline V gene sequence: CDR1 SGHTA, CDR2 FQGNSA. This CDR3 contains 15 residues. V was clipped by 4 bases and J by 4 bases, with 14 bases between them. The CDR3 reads CASSSGLAENQPQHF. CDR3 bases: TGTGCCAGCAGCTCGGGACTCGCAGAAAATCAGCCCCAGCATTTT. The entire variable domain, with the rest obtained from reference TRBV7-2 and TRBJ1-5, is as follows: GAGVSQSPSNKVTEKGKDVELRCDPISGHTALYWYRQSLGQGLEFLIYFQGNSAPDKSGLPSDRFSAERTGGSVSTLTIQRTQQEDSAVYLCASSSGLAENQPQHFGDGTRLSIL.

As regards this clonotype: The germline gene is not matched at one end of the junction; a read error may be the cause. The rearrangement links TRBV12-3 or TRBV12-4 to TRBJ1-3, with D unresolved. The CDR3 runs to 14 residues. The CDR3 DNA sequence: TGTGCCAGCAGTATTTGGGGTACTGGAAGCACCATATATTTT. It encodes CASSIWGTGSTIYF.

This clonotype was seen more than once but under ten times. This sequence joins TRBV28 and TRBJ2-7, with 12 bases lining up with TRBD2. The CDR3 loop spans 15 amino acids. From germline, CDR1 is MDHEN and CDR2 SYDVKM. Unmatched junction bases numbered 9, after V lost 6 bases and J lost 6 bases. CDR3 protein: CASRTTSGSFFEQYF. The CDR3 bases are TGTGCCAGCAGGACGACTAGCGGGAGTTTCTTCGAGCAGTACTTC.

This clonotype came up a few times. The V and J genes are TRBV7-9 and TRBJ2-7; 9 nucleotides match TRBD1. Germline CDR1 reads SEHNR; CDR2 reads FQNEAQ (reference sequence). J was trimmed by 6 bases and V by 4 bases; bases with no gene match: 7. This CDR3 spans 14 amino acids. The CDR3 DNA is TGTGCCAGCAGCTCCGGACAGGGGATTTTCGAGCAGTACTTC. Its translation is CASSSGQGIFEQYF.

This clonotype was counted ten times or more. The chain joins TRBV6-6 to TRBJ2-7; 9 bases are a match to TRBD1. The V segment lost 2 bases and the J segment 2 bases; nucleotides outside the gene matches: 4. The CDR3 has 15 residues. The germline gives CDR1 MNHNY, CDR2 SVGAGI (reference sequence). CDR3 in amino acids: CASSYGGQGPYEQYF. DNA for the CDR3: TGTGCCAGCAGTTACGGGGGACAGGGTCCCTACGAGCAGTACTTC.

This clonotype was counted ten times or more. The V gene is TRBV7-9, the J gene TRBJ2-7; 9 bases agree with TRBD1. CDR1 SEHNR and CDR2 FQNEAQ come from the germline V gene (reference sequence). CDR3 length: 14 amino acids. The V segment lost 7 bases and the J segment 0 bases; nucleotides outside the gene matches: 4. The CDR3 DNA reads TGTGCCAGCACCGGACAGGGGAGCTCCTACGAGCAGTACTTC. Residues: CASTGQGSSYEQYF.

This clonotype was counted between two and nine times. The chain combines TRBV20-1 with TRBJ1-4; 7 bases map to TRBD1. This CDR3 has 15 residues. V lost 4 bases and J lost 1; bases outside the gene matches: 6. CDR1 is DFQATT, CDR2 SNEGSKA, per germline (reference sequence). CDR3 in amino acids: CSATRTGLTNEKLFF. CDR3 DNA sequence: TGCAGTGCTACCCGGACAGGTCTAACTAATGAAAAACTGTTTTTT.

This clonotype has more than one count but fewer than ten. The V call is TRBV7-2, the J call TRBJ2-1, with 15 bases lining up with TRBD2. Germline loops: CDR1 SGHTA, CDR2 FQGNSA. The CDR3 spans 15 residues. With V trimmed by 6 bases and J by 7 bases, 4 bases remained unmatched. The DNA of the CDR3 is TGTGCCAGCAGACCGGGACTAGCGGGGGGTAATGAGCAGTTCTTC. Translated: CASRPGLAGGNEQFF.